A selection of T cell receptor beta chains follows, all from one sample in a study of follicular helper T cells after annual influenza vaccination. Some clones are missing from TCRdb's copy, which holds only in-frame ones; the method was immunoSEQ multiplex PCR. The data show about 470 clones, approximately 81% seen once. Source: CXCR5+ CD38+ circulating T follicular helper cells from blood, taken on the day of influenza vaccination. These receptors all stem from an adult who received the influenza vaccine. The CDR3 runs from the conserved cysteine through the conserved F or W. A D gene is named only where the DNA matches it firmly. Size is omitted from some rows. Given values are once, few, many or a class for expanded clones.

J: TRBJ1-3
size: .
D: .
length: 15
V: TRBV6-1
DNA: TGTGCCAGCGGGGGGTTTCGCTACTCTGGAAACACCATATATTTT
CDR3: CASGGFRYSGNTIYF

J: TRBJ2-7
size: .
D: .
length: 15
V: TRBV9
DNA: TGTGCCAGCAGCGTGGCGGGGGCCAGTTCCTACGAGCAGTACTTC
CDR3: CASSVAGASSYEQYF

J: TRBJ2-7
size: .
D: .
length: 10
V: TRBV6-6
DNA: TGTGCCAGCAGTCGGGGCGAGCAGTACTTC
CDR3: CASSRGEQYF

J: TRBJ2-3
size: .
D: .
length: 15
V: TRBV25-1
DNA: TGTGCCAGCAGTGAATATAAGAGTATTTCAGATACGCAGTATTTT
CDR3: CASSEYKSISDTQYF

J: TRBJ1-5
size: once
D: .
length: 16
V: TRBV19
DNA: TGTGCCAGTAGAACCTCGGGGCAGGGGATAAATCAGCCCCAGCATTTT
CDR3: CASRTSGQGINQPQHF

J: TRBJ1-1
size: once
D: TRBD1
length: 14
V: TRBV6-1
DNA: TGTGCCAGCAGGGTACAGGGGGCGCGCACTGAAGCTTTCTTT
CDR3: CASRVQGARTEAFF

J: TRBJ2-1
size: .
D: TRBD2
length: 16
V: TRBV14
DNA: TGTGCCAGCAGCCAAGATTTGTGGGGGGGGTCCAATGAGCAGTTCTTC
CDR3: CASSQDLWGGSNEQFF

J: TRBJ2-7
size: .
D: .
length: 13
V: TRBV28
DNA: TGTGCCAGCACTCTAGCCCCCTCCTACGAGCAGTACTTC
CDR3: CASTLAPSYEQYF

J: TRBJ1-1
size: .
D: .
length: 14
V: TRBV6-6
DNA: TGTGCCAGCAGGGACGACGACATGGACACTGAAGCTTTCTTT
CDR3: CASRDDDMDTEAFF

J: TRBJ2-1
size: .
D: TRBD2
length: 16
V: TRBV5-8
DNA: TGTGCCAGCAGCTTGTCTAGCGGAAGCTCCTACAATGAGCAGTTCTTC
CDR3: CASSLSSGSSYNEQFF

J: TRBJ1-4
size: once
D: .
length: 13
V: TRBV29-1
DNA: TGCAGCGTTGGAAAGGGCTCCAATGAAAAACTGTTTTTT
CDR3: CSVGKGSNEKLFF

J: TRBJ2-1
size: .
D: TRBD2
length: 16
V: TRBV5-5
DNA: TGTGCCAGCAGCACCTCCCCTAGCGGGGGGGCCAGAGAGCAGTTCTTC
CDR3: CASSTSPSGGAREQFF

J: TRBJ1-2
size: .
D: .
length: 17
V: TRBV6-4
DNA: TGTGCCAGCAGTCTCACGCACCCACACGGAAAGACCTATGGCTACACCTTC
CDR3: CASSLTHPHGKTYGYTF

J: TRBJ2-1
size: once
D: .
length: 14
V: TRBV28
DNA: TGTGCCAGCATGCCTGGGGGACCCTACAATGAGCAGTTCTTC
CDR3: CASMPGGPYNEQFF

J: TRBJ1-1
size: .
D: .
length: 14
V: TRBV6-5
DNA: TGTGCCAGCAGTTACTCAGCAGGGCCCACTGAAGCTTTCTTT
CDR3: CASSYSAGPTEAFF

J: TRBJ2-5
size: .
D: .
length: 12
V: TRBV2
DNA: TGTGCCAGCAGCCTTTCCCAAGAGACCCAGTACTTC
CDR3: CASSLSQETQYF

J: TRBJ1-2
size: .
D: TRBD1
length: 15
V: TRBV19
DNA: TGTGCCAGCGGGACAGGCGAAACTCTAAACTATGGCTACACCTTC
CDR3: CASGTGETLNYGYTF

J: TRBJ1-6
size: .
D: TRBD1
length: 16
V: TRBV19
DNA: TGTGCCAGTGATCCGGGACAGCCGAGGGGCGGCTCACCCCTCCACTTT
CDR3: CASDPGQPRGGSPLHF

J: TRBJ1-5
size: .
D: TRBD1
length: 17
V: TRBV27
DNA: TGTGCCAGCAGTCTGACAGGGGGCGCGGGTAGCAATCAGCCCCAGCATTTT
CDR3: CASSLTGGAGSNQPQHF

J: TRBJ2-2
size: .
D: .
length: 15
V: TRBV7-6
DNA: TGTGCCAGCAACTTGGAACCGTGGAACACCGGGGAGCTGTTTTTT
CDR3: CASNLEPWNTGELFF

J: TRBJ2-1
size: once
D: TRBD1
length: 13
V: TRBV19
DNA: TGTGCCAGTGGGACAGAAGCCTACAATGAGCAGTTCTTC
CDR3: CASGTEAYNEQFF

J: TRBJ1-3
size: .
D: TRBD1
length: 15
V: TRBV6-1
DNA: TGTGCCAGCATCCTCGGGACAGCCTCTGGAAACACCATATATTTT
CDR3: CASILGTASGNTIYF

J: TRBJ1-1
size: .
D: TRBD1
length: 14
V: TRBV6-5
DNA: TGTGCCAGCAGTTACCTACAGGGGGCATCTGAAGCTTTCTTT
CDR3: CASSYLQGASEAFF

J: TRBJ1-2
size: .
D: .
length: 14
V: TRBV5-1
DNA: TGCGCCAGCAGCTTGGGACAGCCGAACTATGGCTACACCTTC
CDR3: CASSLGQPNYGYTF

J: TRBJ2-7
size: few
D: .
length: 13
V: TRBV5-1
DNA: TGCGCCAGCAGCTTGGCAGGAGGGAGCGAGCAGTACTTC
CDR3: CASSLAGGSEQYF

J: TRBJ2-5
size: .
D: .
length: 13
V: TRBV7-3
DNA: TGTGCCAGCAGCTGGGCAGAGGAAGAGACCCAGTACTTC
CDR3: CASSWAEEETQYF

J: TRBJ2-3
size: .
D: TRBD2
length: 16
V: TRBV7-9
DNA: TGTGCCAGCAGCTTAGTGGTAGCGGGGGGAAGATATACGCAGTATTTT
CDR3: CASSLVVAGGRYTQYF

J: TRBJ2-3
size: .
D: .
length: 14
V: TRBV11-2
DNA: TGTGCCAGCAGCTTAAGCCTGGCCACAGATACGCAGTATTTT
CDR3: CASSLSLATDTQYF

J: TRBJ2-1
size: once
D: .
length: 13
V: TRBV30
DNA: TGTGCCTGGAGTGGCGGACTCTTCGATGAGCAGTTCTTC
CDR3: CAWSGGLFDEQFF

J: TRBJ2-5
size: .
D: TRBD1
length: 14
V: TRBV2
DNA: TGTGCCAGCCAGGGACAGATCCGCCAAGAGACCCAGTACTTC
CDR3: CASQGQIRQETQYF

J: TRBJ1-1
size: .
D: .
length: 12
V: TRBV21-1
DNA: TGTGCCAGCAGCATGGGGAACACTGAAGCTTTCTTT
CDR3: CASSMGNTEAFF

J: TRBJ2-3
size: .
D: .
length: 13
V: TRBV6-5
DNA: TGTGCCAGCAGTCTAGTTTCCGCAGATACGCAGTATTTT
CDR3: CASSLVSADTQYF

J: TRBJ2-7
size: .
D: .
length: 12
V: TRBV7-9
DNA: TGTGCCAGCAGCTTTCCGGGCTACGAGCAGTACTTC
CDR3: CASSFPGYEQYF

J: TRBJ2-2
size: .
D: .
length: 14
V: TRBV5-8
DNA: TGTGCCAGCAGCCGCGGGGAGGACACCGGGGAGCTGTTTTTT
CDR3: CASSRGEDTGELFF

J: TRBJ2-3
size: .
D: TRBD2
length: 17
V: TRBV28
DNA: TGTGCCAGCAGACCACAAACTAGCGGGGATAGCACAGATACGCAGTATTTT
CDR3: CASRPQTSGDSTDTQYF

J: TRBJ2-3
size: .
D: TRBD1
length: 16
V: TRBV18
DNA: TGTGCCAGCTCACCAAGAACGGGACAGAGCACAGATACGCAGTATTTT
CDR3: CASSPRTGQSTDTQYF

J: TRBJ2-1
size: .
D: .
length: 10
V: TRBV2
DNA: TGTGCCAGCAGTGGGACTGAGCAGTTCTTC
CDR3: CASSGTEQFF

J: TRBJ2-2
size: .
D: .
length: 15
V: TRBV7-2
DNA: TGTGCCAGCAGCTTAAGACCCACCCCCGGGGGGGAGCTGTTTTTT
CDR3: CASSLRPTPGGELFF

J: TRBJ2-7
size: .
D: TRBD2
length: 14
V: TRBV10-3
DNA: TGTGCCATCAGTGCGGGACTAGCGGGGCGGGAGCAGTACTTC
CDR3: CAISAGLAGREQYF

J: TRBJ2-3
size: .
D: .
length: 14
V: TRBV14
DNA: TGTGCCAGCAGATCGTCGCGGGCCATCGATACGCAGTATTTT
CDR3: CASRSSRAIDTQYF

J: TRBJ2-5
size: .
D: .
length: 14
V: TRBV30
DNA: TGTGCCTGGAGTGTACGAGGGGGTGGAGAGACCCAGTACTTC
CDR3: CAWSVRGGGETQYF

J: TRBJ2-2
size: .
D: .
length: 16
V: TRBV9
DNA: TGTGCCAGCAGCGTAGCTACGGCAGAATACACCGGGGAGCTGTTTTTT
CDR3: CASSVATAEYTGELFF

J: TRBJ1-4
size: .
D: .
length: 16
V: TRBV2
DNA: TGTGCCAGCAGTGAACCGAAGGGGTCAACTAATGAAAAACTGTTTTTT
CDR3: CASSEPKGSTNEKLFF

J: TRBJ2-3
size: once
D: .
length: 15
V: TRBV18
DNA: TGTGCCAGCTCCGACCGGACAGCTGTCGCAGATACGCAGTATTTT
CDR3: CASSDRTAVADTQYF

J: TRBJ2-3
size: .
D: TRBD2
length: 15
V: TRBV5-1
DNA: TGCGCCAGCAGCGCTGGCGGGGGGGCGAAAGATACGCAGTATTTT
CDR3: CASSAGGGAKDTQYF